Shown below are 6 T cell receptor beta chains from a single sample sequenced in a study of neurological immune-mediated disorders. TCRdb analysed the 5' RACE reads with MiXCR anew, one entry per CDR3 protein. The sample holds 50,000 to 60,000 distinct CDR3 sequences, over 3.5% seen once. What was sequenced was CD4+ T cells from blood. These receptors were collected from a middle-aged woman with multiple sclerosis.

CDR3 amino acids: CASSLNDRARYTF. The DNA for the CDR3 is TGTGCCAGCAGTTTAAACGACAGGGCGCGCTACACCTTC. The J gene is TRBJ1-2, the V gene TRBV12-3 or TRBV12-4; the match to TRBD1 covers 7 bases. The ends lost 2 bases at V and 9 bases at J; junction bases unmatched: 6. The CDR3 runs 13 residues.

At least ten counts were recorded for this clonotype. Here the CDR3 reads CASSGGKAGNYGYTF. CDR3 DNA sequence: TGTGCCAGCAGTGGGGGTAAGGCAGGCAACTATGGCTACACCTTC. The V gene is TRBV6-1, the J gene TRBJ1-2; D remains ambiguous. CDR3 length: 15 amino acids. V was shortened by 4 bases and J by 2 bases, with 14 bases between the two germline ends. Germline V CDR1 and CDR2: MNHNS, SASEGT.

This clonotype has ten or more counts. Sequence at one end of the junction differs from germline and may be a read error. V and J are TRBV5-1 and TRBJ2-2; the D is unclear. Germline V CDR1 and CDR2: SGHRS, YFSETQ. CDR3 length: 12 residues. CDR3 residues: CASSLLSVEPFF. For the CDR3, the DNA is TGCGCCAGCAGCTTGTTGTCCGTGGAGCCGTTTTTT.

This clonotype was detected many times. The chain is built from TRBV5-1 and TRBJ2-7, with D possibly TRBD1 on 5 matching bases. The CDR3 runs to 12 residues. V lost 2 bases and J lost 4, with 7 bases in between. The germline V gene has CDR1 SGHRS and CDR2 YFSETQ. The CDR3 DNA reads as TGCGCCAGCAGCTTAACAGGTTACGAGCAGTACTTC. Its translation: CASSLTGYEQYF.

This clonotype was observed at least ten times. V usage is TRBV6-5 and J usage is TRBJ1-2, with 9 bases fitting TRBD1. V trimming: 6 bases; J trimming: 2 bases; junction bases outside the gene matches: 4. Germline V gives CDR1 MNHEY, CDR2 SVGAGI. The CDR3 extends over 14 amino acids. The CDR3 DNA sequence: TGTGCCAGCAGGAAGGGACAGGGAAACTATGGCTACACCTTC. It codes for CASRKGQGNYGYTF.

Many counts were recorded for this clonotype. V gene TRBV11-2 combines with J gene TRBJ1-6; 8 positions match TRBD1. The CDR3 loop spans 17 amino acids. The V gene end was trimmed by 3 bases and the J gene end by 6 bases; junction bases not matched to a gene: 10. Germline loops: CDR1 SGHAT, CDR2 FQNNGV. The CDR3, as DNA: TGTGCCAGCAGCTTTTACAGGGGGAGCGACCTTAATTCACCCCTCCACTTT. This codes for CASSFYRGSDLNSPLHF.